These 29 T cell receptor beta chains share one sample of origin, sequenced in a study of cytomegalovirus exposure and HLA in healthy donors. In the PCR, 60 Vbeta and 13 Jbeta primers were used. TCRdb's copy holds only in-frame clones and misses some; the assay was immunoSEQ multiplex PCR. The data include about 84,000 clones; the top ten clones carry about 0.61%. The sample was PBMCs. The source of these receptors is a man aged 50 or older in good health and CMV-seronegative.

The chain couples TRBV6-6 to TRBJ1-5, with TRBD1 identical over 8 bases. CDR1 is MNHNY and CDR2 is SVGAGI in the germline V gene (reference sequence). The CDR3 totals 16 residues. Trimming took 5 bases from V and 2 from J; bases not matched to a gene: 8. CDR3 coding DNA: TGTGCCAGCAGTATAGACAGGGGAGGGGGCAATCAGCCCCAGCATTTT. Amino acid sequence: CASSIDRGGGNQPQHF.

The chain joins TRBV6-5 to TRBJ2-3; D is unclear. Germline values: CDR1 MNHEY, CDR2 SVGAGI. V was shortened by 6 bases and J by 3 bases, with 13 bases between the two germline ends. The CDR3 length is 14 residues. The CDR3 coding sequence is TGTGCCAGCAGCCAAACACATGGTACAGATACGCAGTATTTT. The encoded protein is CASSQTHGTDTQYF.

The chain joins TRBV5-1 to TRBJ2-7; D remains unclear. CDR3 length: 15 residues. Germline CDR1 is SGHRS and CDR2 is YFSETQ. The V gene lost 4 bases and the J gene lost 3 bases, with 17 bases spanning the gap. The CDR3 region has the DNA TGCGCCAGCAGCGTAATCGGGTCCCGAATCTACGAGCAGTACTTC. Its translation is CASSVIGSRIYEQYF.

The chain couples TRBV29-1 to TRBJ2-2; 7 bases align to TRBD1. Unmatched junction bases numbered 14, after V lost 7 bases and J lost 0 bases. Germline V CDR1 and CDR2: SQVTM, ANQGSEA. The CDR3 sequence is 17 residues long. CDR3 sequence reads: CSAGANRGLSNTGELFF. The CDR3 DNA follows: TGCAGCGCTGGGGCTAACAGGGGCCTTTCGAACACCGGGGAGCTGTTTTTT.

V is TRBV28 and J is TRBJ2-5; 7 bases are a match to TRBD2. The DNA end favors TRBJ2-7, so the J call may be wrong. The CDR3 loop spans 13 amino acids. The V gene's germline CDR1 is MDHEN and CDR2 SYDVKM. As DNA, the CDR3 is TGTGCCAGCAGTTTGGGGGGGACCTACGAGCAGTACTTC. It encodes CASSLGGTYEQYF.

V and J are TRBV6-4 and TRBJ1-6; 7 bases agree with TRBD1. This CDR3 contains 15 residues. The trim removed 5 bases at V and 2 bases at J, leaving 3 bases unmatched. Looked up from germline, CDR1 is MRHNA and CDR2 is SNTAGT. The DNA of the CDR3 is TGTGCCAGCAGTCGAGACAGGGCCTATAATTCACCCCTCCACTTT. It is translated as CASSRDRAYNSPLHF.

V usage is TRBV28 and J usage is TRBJ2-5; 8 nucleotides match TRBD1. The CDR3 contains 14 residues. Trimming cost V 6 bases and J 4 bases; bases outside gene matches: 7. Germline CDR1 reads MDHEN; CDR2 reads SYDVKM. DNA of the CDR3: TGTGCCAGCAGCCTCCAGGGGGCGGGAGAGACCCAGTACTTC. Translating it yields CASSLQGAGETQYF.

The rearrangement joins TRBV6-5 to TRBJ1-5, with 7 positions matching TRBD1. The CDR3 loop spans 14 amino acids. Germline V CDR1 and CDR2: MNHEY, SVGAGI. The ends lost 6 bases at V and 7 bases at J; junction bases unmatched: 9. The CDR3 DNA follows: TGTGCCAGCAGCCCACAGGGGAGTGGACAGCCCCAGCATTTT. As protein: CASSPQGSGQPQHF.

The V and J genes are TRBV2 and TRBJ2-5, with D maybe TRBD1 (6 bases). Germline CDR1 is SNHLY and CDR2 is FYNNEI. The CDR3 extends over 13 amino acids. With 1 base removed from V and 13 bases from J, the gap between germline ends came to 16 bases. CDR3 DNA sequence: TGTGCCAGCAGTGAAGACGGAGCAGGGGCCATGTACTTC. Amino acids: CASSEDGAGAMYF.

The chain uses TRBV30 and TRBJ2-5; weak D call: TRBD2 (5 bases). Matching the DNA end better, TRBJ2-7 makes the J call doubtful. The CDR3 is made up of 13 amino acids. Germline CDR1 GTSNPN, CDR2 SVGIG (reference sequence). The CDR3: CAWRPRTVYEQYF. CDR3 DNA: TGTGCCTGGAGACCCAGGACTGTCTACGAGCAGTACTTC.

The rearrangement links TRBV9 to TRBJ2-2; 7 bases align to TRBD1. V lost 4 bases to trimming and J lost 1 base; unmatched junction nucleotides: 4. Germline V gene sequence: CDR1 SGDLS, CDR2 YYNGEE. This CDR3 contains 15 residues. The DNA of the CDR3 is TGTGCCAGCAGCTCCAGACAGGGGAACACCGGGGAGCTGTTTTTT. Translation gives CASSSRQGNTGELFF.

The J gene is TRBJ1-1, the V gene TRBV14; 7 bases align to TRBD1. Germline loops: CDR1 SGHDN, CDR2 FVKESK. The CDR3 has 16 residues. J lost 0 bases, V lost 6 bases, and 10 bases had no gene match. The CDR3, as DNA: TGTGCCAGCAGTCAGCACAGGGGCACCATGAACACTGAAGCTTTCTTT. Translated: CASSQHRGTMNTEAFF.

The CDR3 nucleotides read TGTGCCAGCACCCTGAAGTTGGGGGAGACAGGGGGCTATGGCTACACCTTC. Translated, it gives CASTLKLGETGGYGYTF. The gene calls are TRBV5-6 and TRBJ1-2; 9 bases are shared with TRBD1. This CDR3 spans 17 amino acids. V gave up 6 bases and J gave up 4 bases; unmatched junction bases: 16. CDR1 is SGHDT and CDR2 is YYEEEE in the germline V gene.

The rearrangement links TRBV19 to TRBJ1-1; 10 bases align to TRBD1. The V gene end was trimmed by 5 bases and the J gene end by 0 bases; junction bases not matched to a gene: 6. Germline loops: CDR1 LNHDA, CDR2 SQIVND (reference sequence). This CDR3 has 16 residues. CDR3: CASSPETGGMNTEAFF. CDR3 coding DNA: TGTGCCAGTAGTCCGGAGACAGGGGGCATGAACACTGAAGCTTTCTTT.

The chain couples TRBV5-1 to TRBJ2-2; 8 bases line up with TRBD1. V dropped 2 bases and J dropped 5; count of bases not matched to a gene: 5. In germline, CDR1 is SGHRS, CDR2 YFSETQ. The CDR3 has 15 amino acids. Here the CDR3 DNA reads TGCGCCAGCAGCTTTCCAGGGGGCGCGACCGGGGAGCTGTTTTTT. Residues: CASSFPGGATGELFF.

The chain uses TRBV7-2 and TRBJ2-1; 8 bases agree with TRBD2. With 1 base clipped from V and 12 bases from J, the junction kept 2 bases outside the gene matches. The CDR3 is made up of 12 amino acids. In germline, CDR1 is SGHTA, CDR2 FQGNSA. CDR3 DNA sequence: TGTGCCAGCAGCTTAGGCGGGGGGAGGCAGTTCTTC. Protein: CASSLGGGRQFF.

The V and J genes are TRBV30 and TRBJ2-5; D perhaps matches TRBD2 (6 bases). Trimming shortened V by 2 bases and J by 6 bases, and 16 bases separated the two germline ends. Germline lookup yields CDR1 GTSNPN and CDR2 SVGIG (reference sequence). CDR3 length: 14 residues. In nucleotides, the CDR3 is TGTGCCTGGAGTTTGGGTCTAGCGAGACAGACCCAGTACTTC. Amino acid sequence: CAWSLGLARQTQYF.

The chain joins TRBV2 to TRBJ1-5; 7 positions match TRBD1. The CDR3 covers 15 residues. V lost 10 bases to trimming and J lost 1 base; unmatched junction nucleotides: 10. The V gene's germline CDR1 is SNHLY and CDR2 FYNNEI. CDR3 in amino acids: CATTRQGKSNQPQHF. In DNA, the CDR3 is TGTGCCACCACGAGACAGGGTAAAAGCAATCAGCCCCAGCATTTT.

V and J are TRBV7-2 and TRBJ1-2; D possibly corresponds to TRBD1 (5 bases). Deletions cut 1 base from V and 5 bases from J, with 14 bases between. CDR1 and CDR2 (germline): SGHTA, FQGNSA. The CDR3 consists of 15 residues. The CDR3 DNA reads TGTGCCAGCAGCTTAGTGGGGGGGACGGCTTATGGCTACACCTTC. Translation gives CASSLVGGTAYGYTF.

The V and J genes are TRBV7-9 and TRBJ1-5, with 8 positions matching TRBD1. The ends lost 4 bases at V and 7 bases at J; junction bases unmatched: 9. The CDR3 sequence is 15 residues long. The germline gives CDR1 SEHNR, CDR2 FQNEAQ (reference sequence). The CDR3 here is CASSSSGGPLQPQHF. CDR3 nucleotides: TGTGCCAGCAGCTCGTCAGGGGGCCCGCTCCAGCCCCAGCATTTT.

J is TRBJ2-5 and V is TRBV5-1, with TRBD1 identical over 11 bases. The ends lost 4 bases at V and 5 bases at J; junction bases unmatched: 7. The CDR3 length is 15 residues. Germline assignment: CDR1 SGHRS and CDR2 YFSETQ. CDR3 amino acids: CASSLRTGGGETQYF. CDR3 bases: TGCGCCAGCAGCCTCAGGACAGGGGGCGGGGAGACCCAGTACTTC.

The J gene is TRBJ2-3, the V gene TRBV2; perhaps TRBD1 as D (6 bases). Trimming removed 2 bases at V and 6 bases at J, with 12 bases between. The germline V gene encodes CDR1 SNHLY and CDR2 FYNNEI. The CDR3 is 14 residues long. CDR3 residues: CASSELIRGDTQYF. In DNA, the CDR3 is TGTGCCAGCAGTGAACTAATAAGGGGGGATACGCAGTATTTT.

The V call is TRBV15, the J call TRBJ2-1; no reliable D call. Trimming cost V 1 base and J 4 bases, with 8 bases left between them. Germline loops: CDR1 LNHNV, CDR2 YYDKDF (reference sequence). The CDR3 has 14 amino acids. The CDR3: CATSRASLYNEQFF. The CDR3 bases are TGTGCCACCAGCAGAGCGTCTTTATACAATGAGCAGTTCTTC.

The chain employs TRBV15 and TRBJ1-1, with 8 bases that match TRBD1. There are 15 residues in the CDR3. Germline values: CDR1 LNHNV, CDR2 YYDKDF (reference sequence). The ends lost 1 base at V and 1 base at J; junction bases unmatched: 2. This chain's CDR3 is CATSRAGTGNTEAFF. The CDR3 coding sequence is TGTGCCACCAGCAGAGCCGGGACAGGGAACACTGAAGCTTTCTTT.

The gene calls are TRBV27 and TRBJ1-1; perhaps TRBD1 as D (6 bases). Trimming shortened V by 6 bases and J by 7 bases, and 12 bases separated the two germline ends. The germline CDR1 and CDR2 sequences are MNHEY and SMNVEV (reference sequence). This CDR3 region has 12 residues. In DNA, the CDR3 is TGTGCCAGCAGGGGATTACAGGGTGAAGCTTTCTTT. Protein: CASRGLQGEAFF.

The rearrangement links TRBV28 to TRBJ1-5; unclear D gene. The V end lost 11 bases, the J end lost 0 bases, and 14 bases lay between the germline ends. The CDR3 spans 14 residues. Germline V gene lookup returns CDR1 MDHEN and CDR2 SYDVKM. DNA of the CDR3: TGTGCCCTCAGCCAGGTCTATAGCAATCAGCCCCAGCATTTT. As protein: CALSQVYSNQPQHF.

The chain joins TRBV18 to TRBJ1-1; 7 nucleotides align to TRBD1. CDR1 KGHSH and CDR2 LQKENI come from the germline V gene. CDR3 length: 14 residues. V lost 4 bases, J lost 1 base, and 3 bases stayed unmatched. The DNA of the CDR3 is TGTGCCAGCTCACTCAACAGGGGGAACACTGAAGCTTTCTTT. Amino acid sequence: CASSLNRGNTEAFF.

The genes are TRBV13 and TRBJ1-1; no clear D gene. This CDR3 is 12 amino acids long. Germline assignment: CDR1 PRHDT and CDR2 FYEKMQ (reference sequence). V was trimmed by 8 bases and J by 4 bases, leaving 11 bases between them. The CDR3 sequence: CASDGSGTEAFF. In DNA form, the CDR3 reads TGTGCCAGCGACGGTTCGGGCACTGAAGCTTTCTTT.

The chain combines TRBV5-4 with TRBJ1-4, with D possibly matching TRBD1 (5 bases). The CDR3 length is 15 residues. The germline gives CDR1 SGHNT, CDR2 YYREEE (reference sequence). Trimming took off 0 bases at V and 7 bases at J, with 13 bases between the two ends. The CDR3 spells CASSLGAGVREKLFF. The CDR3 coding sequence is TGTGCCAGCAGCTTGGGCGCGGGGGTACGTGAAAAACTGTTTTTT. The full variable domain, its missing parts supplied by reference TRBV5-4 and TRBJ1-4, is ETGVTQSPTHLIKTRGQQVTLRCSSQSGHNTVSWYQQALGQGPQFIFQYYREEENGRGNFPPRFSGLQFPNYSSELNVNALELDDSALYLCASSLGAGVREKLFFGSGTQLSVL.